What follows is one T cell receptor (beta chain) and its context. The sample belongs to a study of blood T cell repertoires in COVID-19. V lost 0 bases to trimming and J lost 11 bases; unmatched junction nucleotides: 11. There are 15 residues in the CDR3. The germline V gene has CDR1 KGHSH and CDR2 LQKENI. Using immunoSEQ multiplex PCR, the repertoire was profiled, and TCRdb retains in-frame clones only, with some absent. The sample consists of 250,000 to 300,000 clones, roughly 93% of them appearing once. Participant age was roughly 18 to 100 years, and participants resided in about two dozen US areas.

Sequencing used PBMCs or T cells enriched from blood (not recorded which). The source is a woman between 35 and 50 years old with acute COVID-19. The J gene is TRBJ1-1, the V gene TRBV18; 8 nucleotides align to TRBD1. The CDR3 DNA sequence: TGTGCCAGCTCACCACCTAGCGGACAGGGATTGTGGGCTTTCTTT. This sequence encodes CASSPPSGQGLWAFF.